This paragraph reports one T cell receptor beta chain. Its antigen is undetermined. With 60 Vbeta and 13 Jbeta primers, the PCR was carried out. Data came from immunoSEQ multiplex PCR; TCRdb stores just in-frame clones and leaves some out. The table has 60,000 to 85,000 clones, approximately 80% seen once. These data come from a study of cytomegalovirus exposure and HLA in healthy donors. Study-level points and caveats: While the bulk of TCR sequences proved rare, some public TCRs turned up in many donors. Analyses of presence/absence relied on an assumption of roughly uniform sequencing depth across donors. Among TCR beta chains, those listed as cytomegalovirus-associated numbered under 200. Confirmation was obtained in vitro that three CMV-associated chains are specific for CMV antigens.

There are 11 residues in the CDR3. Germline V gives CDR1 SGHNT, CDR2 YYREEE (reference sequence). V was shortened by 4 bases and J by 7 bases, with 8 bases between the two germline ends. The chain combines TRBV5-4 with TRBJ1-1; a weak D match, TRBD1 (6 bases). This TCR was recovered from a man aged 40-49 years in good health and CMV-seronegative. Sequencing used PBMCs. The CDR3 DNA sequence: TGTGCCAGCAGCAAACAGGGTGAAGCTTTCTTT. Translation gives CASSKQGEAFF.